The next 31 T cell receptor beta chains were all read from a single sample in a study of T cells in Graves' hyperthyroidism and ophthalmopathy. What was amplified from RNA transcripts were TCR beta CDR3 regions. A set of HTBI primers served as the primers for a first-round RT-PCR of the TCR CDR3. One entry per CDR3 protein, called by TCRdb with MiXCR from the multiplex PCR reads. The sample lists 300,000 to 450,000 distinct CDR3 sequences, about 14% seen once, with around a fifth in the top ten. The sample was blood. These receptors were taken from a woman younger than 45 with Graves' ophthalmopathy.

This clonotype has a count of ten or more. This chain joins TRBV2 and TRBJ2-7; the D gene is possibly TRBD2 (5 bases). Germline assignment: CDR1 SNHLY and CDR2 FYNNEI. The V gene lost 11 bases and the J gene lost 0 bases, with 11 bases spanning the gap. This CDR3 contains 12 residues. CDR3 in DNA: TGTGCCTCAACGAGGGACTCCTACGAGCAGTACTTC. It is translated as CASTRDSYEQYF.

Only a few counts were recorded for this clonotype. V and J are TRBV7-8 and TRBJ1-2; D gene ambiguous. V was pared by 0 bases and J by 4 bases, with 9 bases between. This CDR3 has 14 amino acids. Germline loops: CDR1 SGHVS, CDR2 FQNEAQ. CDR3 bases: TGTGCCAGCAGCTTAGCGGTCGACTTCTATGGCTACACCTTC. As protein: CASSLAVDFYGYTF.

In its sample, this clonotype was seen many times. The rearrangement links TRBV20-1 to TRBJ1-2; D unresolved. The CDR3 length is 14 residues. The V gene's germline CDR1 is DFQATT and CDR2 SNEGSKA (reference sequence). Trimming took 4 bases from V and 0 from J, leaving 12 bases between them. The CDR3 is CSATRTTTNYGYTF. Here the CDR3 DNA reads TGCAGTGCTACCAGGACCACAACTAACTATGGCTACACCTTC.

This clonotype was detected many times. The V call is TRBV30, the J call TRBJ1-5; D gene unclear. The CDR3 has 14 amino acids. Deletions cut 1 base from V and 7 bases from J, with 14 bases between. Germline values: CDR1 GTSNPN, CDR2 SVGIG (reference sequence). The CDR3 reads CAWSGVSKGQPQHF. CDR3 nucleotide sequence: TGTGCCTGGAGTGGGGTTTCGAAGGGACAGCCCCAGCATTTT.

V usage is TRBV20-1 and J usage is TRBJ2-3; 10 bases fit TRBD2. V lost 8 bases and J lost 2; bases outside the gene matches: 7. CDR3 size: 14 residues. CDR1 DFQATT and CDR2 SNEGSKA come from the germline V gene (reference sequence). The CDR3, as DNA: TGCAGTTATGATAGCGGGAGGTCCACAGATACGCAGTATTTT. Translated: CSYDSGRSTDTQYF.

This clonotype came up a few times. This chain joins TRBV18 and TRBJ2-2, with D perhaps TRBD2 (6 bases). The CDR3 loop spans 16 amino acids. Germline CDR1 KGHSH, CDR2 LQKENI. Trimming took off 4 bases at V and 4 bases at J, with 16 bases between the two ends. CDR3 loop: CASSQIGPSATGELFF. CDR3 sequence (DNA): TGTGCCAGCTCACAGATTGGTCCTAGCGCCACCGGGGAGCTGTTTTTT.

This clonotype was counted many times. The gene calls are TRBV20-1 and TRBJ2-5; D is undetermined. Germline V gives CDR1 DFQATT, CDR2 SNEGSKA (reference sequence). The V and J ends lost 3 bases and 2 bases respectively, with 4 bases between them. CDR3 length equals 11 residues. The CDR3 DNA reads TGCAGTGCTAGTAAACAAGAGACCCAGTACTTC. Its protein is CSASKQETQYF.

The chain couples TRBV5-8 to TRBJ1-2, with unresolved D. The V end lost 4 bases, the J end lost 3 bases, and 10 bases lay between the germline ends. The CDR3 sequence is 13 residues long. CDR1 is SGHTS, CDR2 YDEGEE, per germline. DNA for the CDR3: TGTGCCAGCAGCCTCCGACATCACTATGGCTACACCTTC. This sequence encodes CASSLRHHYGYTF.

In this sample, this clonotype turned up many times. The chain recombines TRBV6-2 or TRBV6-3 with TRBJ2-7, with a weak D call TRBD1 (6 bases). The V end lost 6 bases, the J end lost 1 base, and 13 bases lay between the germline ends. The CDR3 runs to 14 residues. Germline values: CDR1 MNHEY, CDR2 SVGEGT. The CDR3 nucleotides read TGTGCCAGCAGAAACGGACAGTTGTCCTACGAGCAGTACTTC. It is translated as CASRNGQLSYEQYF.

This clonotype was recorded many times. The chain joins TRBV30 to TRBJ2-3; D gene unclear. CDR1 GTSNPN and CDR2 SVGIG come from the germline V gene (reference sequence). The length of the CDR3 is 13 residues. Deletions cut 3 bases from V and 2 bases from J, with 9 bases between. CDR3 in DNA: TGTGCCTGGAGAGAGTGGTACACAGATACGCAGTATTTT. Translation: CAWREWYTDTQYF.

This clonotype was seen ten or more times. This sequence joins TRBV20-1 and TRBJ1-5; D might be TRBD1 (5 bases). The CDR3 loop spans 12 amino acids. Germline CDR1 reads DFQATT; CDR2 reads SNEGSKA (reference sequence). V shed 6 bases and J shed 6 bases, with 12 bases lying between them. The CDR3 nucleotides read TGCAGTGCCGGAGACCAGGGTCAGCCCCAGCATTTT. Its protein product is CSAGDQGQPQHF.

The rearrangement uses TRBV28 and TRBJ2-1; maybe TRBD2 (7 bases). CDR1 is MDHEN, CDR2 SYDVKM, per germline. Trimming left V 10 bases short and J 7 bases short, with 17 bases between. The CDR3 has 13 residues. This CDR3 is CATTGGPLNEQFF. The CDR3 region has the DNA TGTGCCACCACCGGGGGGCCATTGAATGAGCAGTTCTTC.

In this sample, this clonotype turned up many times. The CDR3 region has the DNA TGTGCCATCAGTGAAGAGGAAGGAACTGAAGCTTTCTTT. It specifies CAISEEEGTEAFF. The chain has TRBV10-3 and TRBJ1-1; D call uncertain. The CDR3 spans 13 residues. CDR1 is ENHRY, CDR2 SYGVKD, per germline. Trimming took 3 bases from V and 5 from J, leaving 10 bases between them.

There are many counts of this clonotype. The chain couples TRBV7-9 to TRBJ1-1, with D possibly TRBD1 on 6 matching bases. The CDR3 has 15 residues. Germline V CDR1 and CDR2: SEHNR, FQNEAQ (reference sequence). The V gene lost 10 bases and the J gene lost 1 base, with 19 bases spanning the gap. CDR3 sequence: CATATKGHQNTEAFF. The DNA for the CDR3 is TGTGCCACCGCCACGAAGGGACACCAGAACACTGAAGCTTTCTTT.

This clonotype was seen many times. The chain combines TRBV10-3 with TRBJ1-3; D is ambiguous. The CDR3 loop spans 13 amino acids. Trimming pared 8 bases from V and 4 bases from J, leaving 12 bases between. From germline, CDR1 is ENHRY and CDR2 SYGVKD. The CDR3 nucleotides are TGTGCCATCGAGAAGGCTTTCGGAAACACCATATATTTT. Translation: CAIEKAFGNTIYF.

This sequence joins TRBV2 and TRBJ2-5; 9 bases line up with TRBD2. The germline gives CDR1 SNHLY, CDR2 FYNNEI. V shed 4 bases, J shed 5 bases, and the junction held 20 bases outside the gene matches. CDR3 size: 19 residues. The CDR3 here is CASSVDGGGGGPYSETQYF. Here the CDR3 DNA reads TGTGCCAGCAGTGTAGACGGCGGGGGGGGGGGTCCGTATTCGGAGACCCAGTACTTC.

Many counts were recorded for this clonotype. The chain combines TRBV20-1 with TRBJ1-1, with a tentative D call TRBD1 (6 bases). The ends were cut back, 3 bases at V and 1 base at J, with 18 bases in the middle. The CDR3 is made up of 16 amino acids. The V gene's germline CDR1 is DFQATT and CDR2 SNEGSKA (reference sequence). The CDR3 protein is CSASSLGHPRNTEAFF. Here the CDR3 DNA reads TGCAGTGCTAGTTCTCTGGGACACCCCCGGAACACTGAAGCTTTCTTT.

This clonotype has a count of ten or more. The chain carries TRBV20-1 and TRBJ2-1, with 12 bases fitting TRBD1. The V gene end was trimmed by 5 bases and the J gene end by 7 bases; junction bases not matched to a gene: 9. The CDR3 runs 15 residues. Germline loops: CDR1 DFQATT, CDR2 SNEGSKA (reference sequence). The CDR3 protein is CSAEAGDRGHNEQFF. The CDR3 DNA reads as TGCAGTGCTGAGGCGGGGGACAGGGGGCATAATGAGCAGTTCTTC.

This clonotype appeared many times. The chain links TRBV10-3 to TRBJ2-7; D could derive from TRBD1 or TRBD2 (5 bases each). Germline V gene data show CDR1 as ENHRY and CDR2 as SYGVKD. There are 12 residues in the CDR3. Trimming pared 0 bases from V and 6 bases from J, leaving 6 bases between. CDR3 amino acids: CAISESGGEQYF. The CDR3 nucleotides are TGTGCCATCAGTGAGTCTGGGGGCGAGCAGTACTTC.

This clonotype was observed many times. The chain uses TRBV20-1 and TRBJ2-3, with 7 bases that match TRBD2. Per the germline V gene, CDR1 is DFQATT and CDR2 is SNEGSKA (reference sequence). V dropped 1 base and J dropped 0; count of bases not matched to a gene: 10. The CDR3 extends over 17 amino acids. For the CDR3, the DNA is TGCAGTGCTAGAGGAAAACTCGGGACTAAGAGCACAGATACGCAGTATTTT. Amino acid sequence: CSARGKLGTKSTDTQYF.

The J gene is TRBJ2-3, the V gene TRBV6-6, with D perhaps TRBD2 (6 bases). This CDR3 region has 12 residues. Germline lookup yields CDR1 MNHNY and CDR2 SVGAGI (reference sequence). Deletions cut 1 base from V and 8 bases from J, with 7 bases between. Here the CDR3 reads CASSYLGGTQYF. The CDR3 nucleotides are TGTGCCAGCAGTTACTTGGGGGGTACGCAGTATTTT.

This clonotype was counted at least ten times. This CDR3 is CASSPGQYNEQFF. CDR3 coding DNA: TGTGCCAGCAGTCCCGGACAGTACAATGAGCAGTTCTTC. The chain is built from TRBV27 and TRBJ2-1, with D maybe TRBD1 (6 bases). CDR3 size: 13 residues. Trimming removed 5 bases at V and 4 bases at J, with 9 bases between. Germline CDR1 MNHEY, CDR2 SMNVEV (reference sequence).

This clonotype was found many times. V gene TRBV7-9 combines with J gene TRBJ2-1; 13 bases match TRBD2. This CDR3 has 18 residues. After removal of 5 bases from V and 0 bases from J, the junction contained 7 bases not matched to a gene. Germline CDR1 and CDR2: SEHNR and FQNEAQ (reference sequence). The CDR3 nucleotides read TGTGCCAGCAGCCAGGGTACTAGCGGGGGGGACTCCTACAATGAGCAGTTCTTC. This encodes CASSQGTSGGDSYNEQFF.

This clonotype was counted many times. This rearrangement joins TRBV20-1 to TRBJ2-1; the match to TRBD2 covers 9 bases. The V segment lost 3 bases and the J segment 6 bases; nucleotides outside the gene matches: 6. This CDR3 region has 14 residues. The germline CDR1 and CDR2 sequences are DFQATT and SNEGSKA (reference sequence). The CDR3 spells CSAREVAGANEQFF. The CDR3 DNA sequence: TGCAGTGCTAGGGAGGTAGCGGGGGCCAATGAGCAGTTCTTC.

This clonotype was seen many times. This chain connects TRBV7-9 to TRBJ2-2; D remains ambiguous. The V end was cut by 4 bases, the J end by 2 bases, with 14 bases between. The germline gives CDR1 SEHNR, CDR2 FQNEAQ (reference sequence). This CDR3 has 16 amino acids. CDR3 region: CASSSDPLANTGELFF. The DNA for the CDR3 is TGTGCCAGCAGCTCGGACCCACTGGCAAACACCGGGGAGCTGTTTTTT.

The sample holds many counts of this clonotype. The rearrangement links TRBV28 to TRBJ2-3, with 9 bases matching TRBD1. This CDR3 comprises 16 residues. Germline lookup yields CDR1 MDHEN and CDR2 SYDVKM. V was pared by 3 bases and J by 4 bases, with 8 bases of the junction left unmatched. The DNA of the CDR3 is TGTGCCAGCAGTTTTCACAGGGGGCTGCCCCCAGATACGCAGTATTTT. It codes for CASSFHRGLPPDTQYF.

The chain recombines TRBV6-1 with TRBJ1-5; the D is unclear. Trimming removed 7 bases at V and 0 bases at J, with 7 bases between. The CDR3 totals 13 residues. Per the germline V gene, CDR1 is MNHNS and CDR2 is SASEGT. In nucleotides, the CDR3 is TGTGCCAGCAACGGGATTAGCAATCAGCCCCAGCATTTT. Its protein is CASNGISNQPQHF.

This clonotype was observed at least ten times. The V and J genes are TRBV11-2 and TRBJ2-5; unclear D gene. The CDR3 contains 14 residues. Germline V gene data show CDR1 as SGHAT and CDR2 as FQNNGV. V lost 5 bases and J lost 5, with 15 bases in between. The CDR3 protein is CASSHPLGRETQYF. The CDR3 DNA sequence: TGTGCCAGCAGCCATCCTCTCGGAAGGGAGACCCAGTACTTC.

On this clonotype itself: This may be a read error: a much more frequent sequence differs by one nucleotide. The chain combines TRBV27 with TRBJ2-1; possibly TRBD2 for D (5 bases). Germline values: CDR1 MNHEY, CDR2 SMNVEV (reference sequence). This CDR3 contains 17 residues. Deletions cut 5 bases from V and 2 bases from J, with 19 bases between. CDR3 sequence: CASSLRRRADTYNEQFF. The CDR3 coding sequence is TGTGCCAGCAGTCTTCGGCGAAGAGCGGATACCTACAATGAGCAGTTCTTC.

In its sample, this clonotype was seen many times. CDR3 protein: CASRLGEGQPQHF. Written as DNA, the CDR3 is TGTGCCAGCAGACTCGGGGAGGGTCAGCCCCAGCATTTT. The chain carries TRBV12-3 or TRBV12-4 and TRBJ1-5; D call uncertain. Trimming left V 6 bases short and J 6 bases short, with 12 bases between. CDR3 length equals 13 residues.

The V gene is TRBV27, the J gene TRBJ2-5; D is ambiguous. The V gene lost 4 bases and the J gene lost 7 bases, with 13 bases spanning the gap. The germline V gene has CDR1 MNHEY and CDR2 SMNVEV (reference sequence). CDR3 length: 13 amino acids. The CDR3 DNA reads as TGTGCCAGCAGTTCCCCCGGGTTCGTGACCCAGTACTTC. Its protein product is CASSSPGFVTQYF.